These 2 T cell receptor beta chains share one sample of origin, sequenced in a study of cytomegalovirus exposure and HLA in healthy donors. Primers included in the PCR were 60 Vbeta and 13 Jbeta primers. The assay was immunoSEQ multiplex PCR, and TCRdb's table has in-frame clones only and misses some. This sample has about 130,000 clones; roughly 80% occur once, and the top ten carry around 2.1%. The sample was PBMCs. The receptors derive from a woman aged 40 to 50 in good health and CMV-seropositive.

The chain employs TRBV15 and TRBJ1-4, with 10 bases lining up with TRBD1. Germline-derived CDR1 and CDR2 are LNHNV and YYDKDF (reference sequence). V dropped 3 bases and J dropped 6; count of bases not matched to a gene: 10. CDR3 length: 17 residues. CDR3 coding DNA: TGTGCCACCAGCAGTTTATACGCGGGACAGGGGTATGAAAAACTGTTTTTT. The encoded protein is CATSSLYAGQGYEKLFF.

The chain links TRBV13 to TRBJ2-2, with D perhaps matching TRBD1 (6 bases). The CDR3 is 14 amino acids. V was trimmed by 5 bases and J by 3 bases, leaving 10 bases between them. Germline V gene lookup returns CDR1 PRHDT and CDR2 FYEKMQ (reference sequence). CDR3 in amino acids: CASSMDRYTGELFF. For the CDR3, the DNA is TGTGCCAGCAGCATGGACAGATACACCGGGGAGCTGTTTTTT. The whole variable domain, filled in from reference TRBV13 and TRBJ2-2, reads AAGVIQSPRHLIKEKRETATLKCYPIPRHDTVYWYQQGPGQDPQFLISFYEKMQSDKGSIPDRFSAQQFSDYHSELNMSSLELGDSALYFCASSMDRYTGELFFGEGSRLTVL.